These 9 T cell receptor beta chains came from one sample sequenced in a study of T-cell reconstitution after alpha-beta-depleted transplantation in children. For TCRbeta, the library was prepared with unique molecular identifiers. TCRdb re-derived calls from the PCR reads in MiXCR, one entry per CDR3 protein. The sample holds about 460,000 distinct CDR3 sequences, 9.5% to 12% seen once. The sequenced sample was PBMCs, mostly from graft donor cells, obtained 180 days after TCRalphabeta/CD19-depleted stem cell transplant. Receptor source: a female patient aged 2-15 years who had a stem cell transplant for aplastic anemia, so the T cells may come from the graft donor.

This clonotype was observed at least ten times. The V call is TRBV7-8, the J call TRBJ2-3, with no clear D. The germline V and J ends were trimmed by 1 base and 2 bases, with 7 bases remaining between them. Germline V gene data show CDR1 as SGHVS and CDR2 as FQNEAQ. CDR3 length: 14 residues. The CDR3 reads CASSLGGFTDTQYF. The CDR3, as DNA: TGTGCCAGCAGCTTAGGGGGATTCACAGATACGCAGTATTTT. Filled out from reference TRBV7-8 and TRBJ2-3, the complete variable domain reads GAGVSQSPRYKVAKRGQDVALRCDPISGHVSLFWYQQALGQGPEFLTYFQNEAQLDKSGLPSDRFFAERPEGSVSTLKIQRTQQEDSAVYLCASSLGGFTDTQYFGPGTRLTVL.

This clonotype was counted many times. This chain links TRBV10-3 with TRBJ2-1; D remains unclear. Germline V gene sequence: CDR1 ENHRY, CDR2 SYGVKD. V lost 2 bases and J lost 4, with 9 bases in between. The CDR3 sequence is 14 residues long. The CDR3 region has the DNA TGTGCCATCAGTGAGGCCCATGGTTACAATGAGCAGTTCTTC. Translation gives CAISEAHGYNEQFF.

The sample holds a few counts of this clonotype. The chain carries TRBV12-3 or TRBV12-4 and TRBJ2-5, with D unresolved. V lost 6 bases to trimming and J lost 2 bases, with 13 bases between them. The CDR3 contains 14 residues. The CDR3 DNA reads TGTGCCAGCAGGGCCAGTAGCAGACAAGAGACCCAGTACTTC. Translating gives CASRASSRQETQYF.

This clonotype was seen ten or more times. The chain links TRBV9 to TRBJ2-1, with 9 bases matching TRBD1. V was clipped by 3 bases and J by 6 bases; unmatched bases: 7. The CDR3 loop spans 15 amino acids. CDR1 SGDLS and CDR2 YYNGEE come from the germline V gene. The CDR3 bases are TGTGCCAGCAGCGGGGGCCTGACAGGGGGCAATGAGCAGTTCTTC. The encoded protein is CASSGGLTGGNEQFF.

This clonotype was recorded a few times. V usage is TRBV29-1 and J usage is TRBJ1-1, with TRBD1 matching over 11 bases. Germline trimming cut 4 bases from V and 2 bases from J; bases unmatched to any gene: 6. The CDR3 runs 15 residues. The germline gives CDR1 SQVTM, CDR2 ANQGSEA. CDR3 protein: CSVGRTGGRNTEAFF. In nucleotides, the CDR3 is TGCAGCGTTGGCCGGACAGGGGGCCGAAACACTGAAGCTTTCTTT. Filled out from reference TRBV29-1 and TRBJ1-1, the complete variable domain reads SAVISQKPSRDICQRGTSLTIQCQVDSQVTMMFWYRQQPGQSLTLIATANQGSEATYESGFVIDKFPISRPNLTFSTLTVSNMSPEDSSIYLCSVGRTGGRNTEAFFGQGTRLTVV.

This clonotype has just a few counts. The V call is TRBV4-3, the J call TRBJ1-1; maybe TRBD1 (5 bases). The CDR3 runs 15 residues. CDR1 is LGHNA and CDR2 is YSLEER in the germline V gene. Trimming shortened V by 8 bases and J by 0 bases, and 16 bases separated the two germline ends. CDR3 in amino acids: CASRDKGRMNTEAFF. CDR3 DNA: TGCGCCAGCCGTGACAAGGGGAGAATGAACACTGAAGCTTTCTTT.

This rearrangement joins TRBV11-1 to TRBJ2-1, with 7 bases that match TRBD1. Germline CDR1 reads SGHAT; CDR2 reads FQDESV (reference sequence). V trimming: 2 bases; J trimming: 3 bases; junction bases outside the gene matches: 13. This CDR3 contains 18 residues. The CDR3 is CASSLLLGQSRYYNEQFF. Here the CDR3 DNA reads TGTGCCAGCAGCTTACTGTTGGGACAGTCCAGGTACTACAATGAGCAGTTCTTC.

This clonotype was seen more than once but under ten times. The chain couples TRBV7-9 to TRBJ2-7; D gene ambiguous. The CDR3 covers 15 residues. The germline gives CDR1 SEHNR, CDR2 FQNEAQ (reference sequence). V lost 5 bases to trimming and J lost 0 bases, with 14 bases between them. The CDR3 nucleotides are TGTGCCAGCAGCCGCGACCCCTCGAGCTCCTACGAGCAGTACTTC. It translates to CASSRDPSSSYEQYF.

This clonotype was seen repeatedly, ten times or more. The chain combines TRBV27 with TRBJ1-1; no reliable D call. The CDR3 loop spans 15 amino acids. From germline, CDR1 is MNHEY and CDR2 SMNVEV (reference sequence). V gave up 4 bases and J gave up 2 bases, with 14 bases separating them. The CDR3 DNA follows: TGTGCCAGCAGTTCCTGGACCGGTGCTAACACTGAAGCTTTCTTT. It is translated as CASSSWTGANTEAFF.